This T cell receptor beta chain emerged from a study of blood T cell repertoires in COVID-19. Turning to the study itself: Samples of COVID-19 (acute and convalescent) were obtained from the United States, Italy and Spain.

Assay used: immunoSEQ multiplex PCR; TCRdb lists only in-frame clones, some missing. This table holds some 50,000 clones, roughly 84% found once. J was trimmed by 5 bases and V by 7 bases; bases with no gene match: 14. The germline V gene encodes CDR1 MNHEY and CDR2 SVGAGI. This CDR3 has 15 residues. Sample: peripheral blood. This TCR was sampled from a human donor in a cohort sampled during active COVID-19. The chain links TRBV6-5 to TRBJ2-7; 7 positions agree with TRBD2. This CDR3 is CASKFGRGGPDEQYF. DNA for the CDR3: TGTGCCAGCAAGTTCGGGCGGGGAGGGCCTGACGAGCAGTACTTC.